This T cell receptor beta chain was sequenced in a study of blood T cell repertoires in COVID-19. Study background: Sites in the United States, Italy and Spain provided acute and convalescent COVID-19 samples. PBMCs, B-cell-depleted T cells, or T cells provided the cDNA or gDNA that made up the material.

The V end was cut by 2 bases, the J end by 3 bases, with 8 bases between. Germline CDR1 MDHEN, CDR2 SYDVKM. The CDR3 spans 13 residues. Methods used by the authors: Counts of nucleated cells, estimated from reference gene primer amplification, were obtained. The method was immunoSEQ multiplex PCR; TCRdb's version includes in-frame clones alone and lacks a portion of them. V, J and clone size are taken as reported in that table, and D and trimming were inferred from the DNA itself. The sample lists under 250,000 clones; 70% to 85% were seen once. This sequence joins TRBV28 and TRBJ2-7; D is unclear. The TCR sequence derives from a man in his fifties with active or convalescent COVID-19. Input material: peripheral blood. The CDR3 loop is CASSLPVLYEQYF. The DNA of the CDR3 is TGTGCCAGCAGTTTACCAGTCCTCTACGAGCAGTACTTC.